This TCR beta chain was documented in a study of response to subunit inactivated influenza vaccine. Overall study results and limits: Each seasonal flu vaccination may recruit only limited new T cells, authors suggested.

V shed 3 bases and J shed 2 bases, with 14 bases lying between them. CDR3 length equals 15 residues. CDR1 and CDR2 from the germline V gene are DFQATT and SNEGSKA (reference sequence). The table lists this clonotype with a few counts. Its antigen is not known. TCRdb reprocessed the RT-PCR reads with MiXCR, giving one entry per CDR3 protein. The sample has more than 450,000 distinct CDR3 sequences, approximately 12% seen once; the top ten hold roughly 10%. The TCR originated in a man aged 45 to 65 who received an inactivated influenza vaccine. The specimen comprised PBMCs from blood, sampled on the day of vaccination. V and J are TRBV20-1 and TRBJ1-5; D perhaps matches TRBD1 (5 bases). The chain's CDR3 is CSARRGDLGNQPQHF. The CDR3 DNA reads as TGCAGTGCTAGGAGAGGGGACTTGGGCAATCAGCCCCAGCATTTT.